What follows are 23 T cell receptor beta chains derived from one specimen sequenced in a study of blood T cell repertoires in COVID-19. Profiled with immunoSEQ multiplex PCR; TCRdb holds only in-frame clones, not every one. Of over 110,000 clones in the sample, over 75% were seen once. Sequencing was carried out using PBMCs or T cells enriched from blood (not recorded which). The receptors were gathered from a man aged 45-65 years in a cohort exposed to, infected with or recovered from COVID-19 (not recorded which).

This clone appeared a few times. V is TRBV2 and J is TRBJ2-5, with D tentatively TRBD2 (6 bases). Germline V CDR1 and CDR2: SNHLY, FYNNEI. The CDR3 is made up of 14 amino acids. V lost 2 bases to trimming and J lost 5 bases, with 12 bases between them. The CDR3 DNA reads as TGTGCCAGCAGTGAACGGCTAGCGATTGAGACCCAGTACTTC. It yields the protein CASSERLAIETQYF.

This chain uses TRBV12-3 or TRBV12-4 with TRBJ1-1, with D possibly being TRBD1 (6 bases). CDR3 size: 13 residues. Trimming removed 8 bases at V and 1 base at J, with 11 bases between. The CDR3 DNA reads as TGTGCCAGCGCCCGACAGGCGAACACTGAAGCTTTCTTT. It codes for CASARQANTEAFF.

The CDR3 loop is CASWYGSDSGELFF. Written as DNA, the CDR3 is TGTGCCTCTTGGTATGGTAGCGATTCCGGGGAGCTGTTTTTT. The chain combines TRBV2 with TRBJ2-2, with a possible D match to TRBD2 (5 bases). There are 14 residues in the CDR3. V lost 11 bases and J 6 bases, leaving 19 bases between the germline ends. From germline, CDR1 is SNHLY and CDR2 FYNNEI.

The chain couples TRBV5-1 to TRBJ1-1, with 11 bases aligning to TRBD1. CDR1 SGHRS and CDR2 YFSETQ come from the germline V gene. Trimming cost V 4 bases and J 6 bases; bases outside gene matches: 8. CDR3 length: 15 amino acids. This chain's CDR3 is CASSTGQGARSEAFF. The CDR3 DNA follows: TGCGCCAGCAGCACCGGACAGGGGGCGCGATCTGAAGCTTTCTTT.

The sample holds a few counts of this clone. The V call is TRBV10-3, the J call TRBJ2-1; D is possibly TRBD1 (6 bases). V was trimmed by 6 bases and J by 6 bases, leaving 9 bases between them. The germline gives CDR1 ENHRY, CDR2 SYGVKD. The CDR3 totals 12 residues. CDR3 amino acids: CAIRPQGNEQFF. In nucleotides, the CDR3 is TGTGCCATCAGGCCACAGGGCAATGAGCAGTTCTTC.

The genes are TRBV12-3 or TRBV12-4 and TRBJ1-2, with D uncertain. V was clipped by 3 bases and J by 3 bases, with 5 bases between them. The CDR3 has 12 amino acids. DNA for the CDR3: TGTGCCAGCAGTTTCGGTCACTATGGCTACACCTTC. Amino acids: CASSFGHYGYTF.

The chain links TRBV28 to TRBJ2-7; TRBD1 aligns across 7 bases. The CDR3 contains 14 residues. After removal of 0 bases from V and 4 bases from J, the junction contained 3 bases not matched to a gene. Looked up from germline, CDR1 is MDHEN and CDR2 is SYDVKM. The DNA for the CDR3 is TGTGCCAGCAGTTTATGGGGACAGACATACGAGCAGTACTTC. It encodes CASSLWGQTYEQYF.

The chain's CDR3 is CATSRDGIQGVGGELFF. CDR3 coding DNA: TGTGCCACCAGCAGAGACGGAATTCAAGGGGTCGGCGGGGAGCTGTTTTTT. The rearrangement joins TRBV15 to TRBJ2-2; a weak D match, TRBD1 (5 bases). The germline CDR1 and CDR2 sequences are LNHNV and YYDKDF (reference sequence). V gave up 0 bases and J gave up 7 bases, with 18 bases separating them. CDR3 size: 17 residues.

This clone was counted a few times. CDR3 loop: CAISGLAGANEQFF. As DNA, the CDR3 is TGTGCCATCAGCGGACTAGCGGGAGCCAATGAGCAGTTCTTC. The chain has TRBV10-3 and TRBJ2-1; 13 nucleotides align to TRBD2. V trimming: 6 bases; J trimming: 6 bases; junction bases outside the gene matches: 2. The CDR3 is 14 amino acids. CDR1 and CDR2 from the germline V gene are ENHRY and SYGVKD.

The chain links TRBV6-1 to TRBJ1-5; weak D call: TRBD1 (6 bases). The CDR3 consists of 15 residues. Germline V CDR1 and CDR2: MNHNS, SASEGT. Trimming stripped 3 bases from V and 6 bases from J, with 15 bases between. In nucleotides, the CDR3 is TGTGCCAGCAGTGAGAATCGGGGGGCAGGTCAGCCCCAGCATTTT. Amino acids: CASSENRGAGQPQHF.

The rearrangement joins TRBV9 to TRBJ2-1; 9 bases fit TRBD2. The CDR3 length is 14 residues. Germline CDR1 reads SGDLS; CDR2 reads YYNGEE. V dropped 3 bases and J dropped 6; count of bases not matched to a gene: 4. The CDR3 protein is CASSAGLASNEQFF. In DNA, the CDR3 is TGTGCCAGCAGCGCTGGACTAGCGTCCAATGAGCAGTTCTTC. Complete variable domain (other parts from reference TRBV9 and TRBJ2-1): DSGVTQTPKHLITATGQRVTLRCSPRSGDLSVYWYQQSLDQGLQFLIQYYNGEERAKGNILERFSAQQFPDLHSELNLSSLELGDSALYFCASSAGLASNEQFFGPGTRLTVL.

The chain uses TRBV10-2 and TRBJ1-2, with D unresolved. Trimming removed 0 bases at V and 5 bases at J, with 13 bases between. Germline V gives CDR1 WSHSY, CDR2 SAAADI. The CDR3 covers 15 residues. CDR3 loop: CASSESGRSNYGYTF. The CDR3 DNA reads TGCGCCAGCAGTGAGTCGGGCAGGTCCAATTATGGCTACACCTTC.

The chain joins TRBV6-5 to TRBJ1-2; TRBD1 aligns across 7 bases. The junction had 6 bases not matched to a gene; V was cut back by 6 bases and J by 8 bases. CDR1 MNHEY and CDR2 SVGAGI come from the germline V gene. The CDR3 is made up of 12 amino acids. DNA of the CDR3: TGTGCCAGCAGCCCACAGGGGATGGGCTACACCTTC. Translating it yields CASSPQGMGYTF.

This clone was recorded once. The V and J genes are TRBV12-3 or TRBV12-4 and TRBJ2-7, with D possibly being TRBD2 (5 bases). This CDR3 spans 12 amino acids. V dropped 6 bases and J dropped 3 bases, with 9 bases sitting between them. CDR3 bases: TGTGCCAGCAGCCGCGGGCTCTACGAGCAGTACTTC. Amino acids: CASSRGLYEQYF.

The gene calls are TRBV11-2 and TRBJ2-7, with D perhaps TRBD2 (5 bases). Germline V lookup: CDR1 SGHAT, CDR2 FQNNGV. V was trimmed by 5 bases and J by 3 bases, leaving 11 bases between them. This CDR3 has 13 residues. CDR3 bases: TGTGCCAGCAGCACCGGAGGCCTCTACGAGCAGTACTTC. It is translated as CASSTGGLYEQYF.

In this sample, this clone turned up once. The CDR3 coding sequence is TGTGCCAGCAGTCTGAAAAGGGGGTCTTATGGCTACACCTTC. Translated: CASSLKRGSYGYTF. The chain joins TRBV2 to TRBJ1-2; a possible D gene is TRBD1 (6 bases). This CDR3 spans 14 amino acids. Germline-derived CDR1 and CDR2 are SNHLY and FYNNEI. Trimming pared 5 bases from V and 5 bases from J, leaving 15 bases between.

This chain uses TRBV6-2 or TRBV6-3 with TRBJ2-7; TRBD1 matches at 7 bases. The germline V gene encodes CDR1 MNHEY and CDR2 SVGEGT. J was trimmed by 0 bases and V by 5 bases; bases with no gene match: 7. There are 15 residues in the CDR3. The DNA for the CDR3 is TGTGCCAGCAGTACATACAGGGGCCTCTCCTACGAGCAGTACTTC. It translates to CASSTYRGLSYEQYF.

The chain joins TRBV20-1 to TRBJ1-2, with D perhaps matching TRBD1 (5 bases). Germline V gene data show CDR1 as DFQATT and CDR2 as SNEGSKA (reference sequence). This CDR3 contains 13 residues. Between the trimmed V and J ends, which lost 3 bases and 7 bases, there was a span of 15 bases. This CDR3 reads CSASTGTSLGYTF. The CDR3 nucleotides are TGCAGTGCTAGTACCGGGACTTCTCTTGGCTACACCTTC.

This rearrangement joins TRBV7-8 to TRBJ1-5, with TRBD1 identical over 7 bases. Germline V gives CDR1 SGHVS, CDR2 FQNEAQ. The V segment lost 6 bases and the J segment 2 bases; nucleotides outside the gene matches: 7. This CDR3 spans 15 amino acids. The CDR3 nucleotides are TGTGCCAGCAGACAGACAGGGATGGGCAATCAGCCCCAGCATTTT. Its protein product is CASRQTGMGNQPQHF.

V gene TRBV6-5 combines with J gene TRBJ1-4; 9 nucleotides align to TRBD1. Germline lookup yields CDR1 MNHEY and CDR2 SVGAGI. With 4 bases clipped from V and 8 bases from J, the junction kept 5 bases outside the gene matches. This CDR3 has 14 amino acids. CDR3 in amino acids: CASSFSGTGEKLFF. The DNA for the CDR3 is TGTGCCAGCAGTTTTTCCGGGACAGGGGAAAAACTGTTTTTT.

This sequence joins TRBV19 and TRBJ1-2, with D possibly matching TRBD1 (5 bases). Trimming shortened V by 10 bases and J by 0 bases, and 18 bases separated the two germline ends. The CDR3 spans 15 residues. Per the germline V gene, CDR1 is LNHDA and CDR2 is SQIVND (reference sequence). CDR3 nucleotides: TGTGCCACCGCGCGGGGGGATAAGGCTAACTATGGCTACACCTTC. Translated, it gives CATARGDKANYGYTF.

The chain joins TRBV28 to TRBJ2-1, with TRBD2 matching 7 bases. There are 13 residues in the CDR3. With V trimmed by 8 bases and J by 7 bases, 8 bases remained unmatched. In germline, CDR1 is MDHEN, CDR2 SYDVKM. CDR3 residues: CASGGEGVNEQFF. Here the CDR3 DNA reads TGTGCCAGCGGGGGGGAGGGCGTGAATGAGCAGTTCTTC. The whole variable domain, filled in from reference TRBV28 and TRBJ2-1, reads DVKVTQSSRYLVKRTGEKVFLECVQDMDHENMFWYRQDPGLGLRLIYFSYDVKMKEKGDIPEGYSVSREKKERFSLILESASTNQTSMYLCASGGEGVNEQFFGPGTRLTVL.

In its sample, this clone was seen a few times. The V and J genes are TRBV11-3 and TRBJ2-2; D possibly corresponds to TRBD1 (5 bases). The CDR3 contains 14 residues. Germline V gives CDR1 SGHNT, CDR2 YENEEA. V was clipped by 3 bases and J by 4 bases, with 9 bases between them. CDR3 in amino acids: CASSFQGSTGELFF. CDR3 sequence (DNA): TGTGCCAGCAGCTTCCAGGGAAGCACCGGGGAGCTGTTTTTT. Filled out from reference TRBV11-3 and TRBJ2-2, the complete variable domain reads EAGVVQSPRYKIIEKKQPVAFWCNPISGHNTLYWYLQNLGQGPELLIRYENEEAVDDSQLPKDRFSAERLKGVDSTLKIQPAELGDSAVYLCASSFQGSTGELFFGEGSRLTVL.